A single sample gave rise to the 11 T cell receptor beta chains below, sequenced in a study of blood T cells in healthy people across ages. A J-beta primer mix and a sample-barcoded 5' primer were used in a second PCR of roughly 6 to 11 cycles. TCRdb reanalysed the 5' RACE reads using MiXCR and keeps one entry per CDR3 protein. This sample has 1.2 million to 1.5 million distinct CDR3 sequences, with around 59% found just once. Sequencing was performed on blood. The source is a young man in good health.

This clonotype was seen more than once but under ten times. The V gene is TRBV12-3 or TRBV12-4, the J gene TRBJ1-1; D unresolved. The V and J ends lost 6 bases and 0 bases respectively, with 17 bases between them. CDR3 size: 16 residues. The CDR3 region is CASSSEWAQMNTEAFF. CDR3 coding DNA: TGTGCCAGCAGCTCGGAGTGGGCCCAAATGAACACTGAAGCTTTCTTT.

V usage is TRBV7-9 and J usage is TRBJ2-7, with D uncertain. V shed 0 bases and J shed 2 bases, with 14 bases lying between them. Germline-derived CDR1 and CDR2 are SEHNR and FQNEAQ (reference sequence). The CDR3 totals 16 residues. The CDR3: CASSLASGSATYEQYF. The CDR3 DNA is TGTGCCAGCAGCTTAGCGTCCGGCTCAGCTACCTACGAGCAGTACTTC.

This chain connects TRBV4-3 to TRBJ2-2; D unresolved. Trimming left V 3 bases short and J 7 bases short, with 12 bases between. The CDR3 runs to 14 residues. Per the germline V gene, CDR1 is LGHNA and CDR2 is YSLEER. The CDR3 DNA reads TGCGCCAGCAGCCAGTTTCCCGGTGGCGGGGAGCTGTTTTTT. Translating it yields CASSQFPGGGELFF.

About this clonotype: Germline and junction disagree at one end, which may indicate a read error. CDR3 amino acids: CASREVGETQYF. CDR3 DNA: TGCGCCTCCAGGGAAGTTGGAGAGACCCAGTACTTC. This sequence joins TRBV28 and TRBJ2-5; TRBD1 might be the D (5 bases). From germline, CDR1 is MDHEN and CDR2 SYDVKM. This CDR3 has 12 residues.

This chain uses TRBV10-3 with TRBJ1-1; D gene unclear. The CDR3 runs 12 residues. Trimming shortened V by 5 bases and J by 0 bases, and 4 bases separated the two germline ends. Per germline, CDR1 ENHRY and CDR2 SYGVKD. The CDR3 bases are TGTGCCATCAGTCCGATGAACACTGAAGCTTTCTTT. It translates to CAISPMNTEAFF.

J is TRBJ2-1 and V is TRBV20-1, with D perhaps assigned TRBD1 or TRBD2 (5 bases each). The J call may not be correct, given that the DNA end is closer to TRBJ2-7. This CDR3 is built from 14 residues. Germline V CDR1 and CDR2: DFQATT, SNEGSKA (reference sequence). CDR3 nucleotide sequence: TGCAGTGCTAGAGATTTCAGGGTTGAGGGCGAGCAGTACTTC. Translation gives CSARDFRVEGEQYF.

The chain carries TRBV12-3 or TRBV12-4 and TRBJ2-5; D might be TRBD1 or TRBD2, each matching 5 bases. CDR3 length: 16 residues. Trimming took 5 bases from V and 0 from J, leaving 16 bases between them. The CDR3 bases are TGTGCCAGCAGTCCAGACAACTGGGGGAACCAAGAGACCCAGTACTTC. Its translation is CASSPDNWGNQETQYF.

This clonotype showed up just a few times. The chain links TRBV11-2 to TRBJ2-7, with TRBD1 matching 8 bases. CDR1 is SGHAT and CDR2 is FQNNGV in the germline V gene. The CDR3 extends over 13 amino acids. V shed 7 bases, J shed 6 bases, and the junction held 8 bases outside the gene matches. The CDR3 coding sequence is TGTGCCAGCATCAGAGACAGGGGAGGCGAGCAGTACTTC. It translates to CASIRDRGGEQYF. Full variable domain (outside the CDR3, taken from reference TRBV11-2 and TRBJ2-7): EAGVAQSPRYKIIEKRQSVAFWCNPISGHATLYWYQQILGQGPKLLIQFQNNGVVDDSQLPKDRFSAERLKGVDSTLKIQPAKLEDSAVYLCASIRDRGGEQYFGPGTRLTVT.

The rearrangement joins TRBV20-1 to TRBJ2-5; 9 bases agree with TRBD2. From germline, CDR1 is DFQATT and CDR2 SNEGSKA (reference sequence). The CDR3 has 15 amino acids. V was clipped by 4 bases and J by 2 bases; unmatched bases: 8. The CDR3 reads CSANYLAGIQETQYF. The CDR3 region has the DNA TGCAGTGCTAATTATCTAGCGGGGATACAAGAGACCCAGTACTTC.

With respect to this clonotype: At one end, the junction sequence differs from germline, possibly due to a read error. The J gene is TRBJ1-4, the V gene TRBV27; D call uncertain. Germline loops: CDR1 MNHEY, CDR2 SMNVEV (reference sequence). This CDR3 region has 11 residues. The chain's CDR3 is CAGRMREKLFF. The CDR3 coding sequence is TGTGCCGGCAGGATGCGGGAAAAACTGTTTTTT.

The CDR3 DNA reads TGTGCCAGCAGTGAAGCTCCCAGGGGGCGGAATGAGCAGTTCTTC. It specifies CASSEAPRGRNEQFF. This chain joins TRBV2 and TRBJ2-7; 8 nucleotides line up with TRBD1. The tail of the sequence fits TRBJ2-1 better, so the J call may be wrong. Germline V gene lookup returns CDR1 SNHLY and CDR2 FYNNEI. This CDR3 spans 15 amino acids.